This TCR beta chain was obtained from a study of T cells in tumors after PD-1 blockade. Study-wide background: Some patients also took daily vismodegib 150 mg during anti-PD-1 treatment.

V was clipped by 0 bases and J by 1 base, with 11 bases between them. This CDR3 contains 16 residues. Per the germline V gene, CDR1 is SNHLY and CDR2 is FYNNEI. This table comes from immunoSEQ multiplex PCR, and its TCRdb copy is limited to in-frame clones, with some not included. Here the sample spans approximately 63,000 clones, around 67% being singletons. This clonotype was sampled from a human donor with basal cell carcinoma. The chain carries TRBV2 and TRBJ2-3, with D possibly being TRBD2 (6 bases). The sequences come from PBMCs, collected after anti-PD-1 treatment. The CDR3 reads CASSEALKRGTDTQYF. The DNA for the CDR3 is TGTGCCAGCAGTGAAGCGCTAAAGCGGGGCACAGATACGCAGTATTTT.